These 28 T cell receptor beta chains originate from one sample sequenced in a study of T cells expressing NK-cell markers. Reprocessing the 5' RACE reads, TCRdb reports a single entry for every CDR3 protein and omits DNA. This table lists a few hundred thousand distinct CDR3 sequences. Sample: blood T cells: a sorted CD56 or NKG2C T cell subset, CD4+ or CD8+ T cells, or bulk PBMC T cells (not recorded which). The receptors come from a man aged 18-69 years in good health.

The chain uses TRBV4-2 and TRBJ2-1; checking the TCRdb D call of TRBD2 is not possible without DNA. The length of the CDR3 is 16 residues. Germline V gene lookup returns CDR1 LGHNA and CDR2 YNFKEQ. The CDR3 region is CASSQGLAGTPYEQFF.

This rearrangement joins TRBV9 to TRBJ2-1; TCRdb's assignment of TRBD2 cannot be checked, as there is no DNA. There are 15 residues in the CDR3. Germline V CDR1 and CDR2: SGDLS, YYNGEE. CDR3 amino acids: CASSVAIAGLNEQFF.

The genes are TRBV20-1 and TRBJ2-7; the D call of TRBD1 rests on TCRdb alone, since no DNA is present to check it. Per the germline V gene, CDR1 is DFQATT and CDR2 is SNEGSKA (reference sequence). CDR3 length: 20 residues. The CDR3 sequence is CSARALGPTSTLDRFDEQYF.

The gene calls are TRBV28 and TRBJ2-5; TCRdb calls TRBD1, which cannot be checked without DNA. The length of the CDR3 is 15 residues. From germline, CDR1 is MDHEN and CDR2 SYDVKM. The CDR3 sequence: CASRPWRPEQETQYF.

This CDR3 is CASRPGQYIAGEQYF. V is TRBV6-1 and J is TRBJ2-7; the D call of TRBD2 rests on TCRdb alone, since no DNA is present to check it. Per germline, CDR1 MNHNS and CDR2 SASEGT. This CDR3 spans 15 amino acids.

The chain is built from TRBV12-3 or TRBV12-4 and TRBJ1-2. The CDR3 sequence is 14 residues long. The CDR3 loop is CASSKHLGEDGYTF.

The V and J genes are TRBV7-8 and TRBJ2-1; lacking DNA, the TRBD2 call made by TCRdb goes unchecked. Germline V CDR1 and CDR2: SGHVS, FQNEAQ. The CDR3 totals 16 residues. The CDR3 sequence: CASSLGSGGASNEQFF.

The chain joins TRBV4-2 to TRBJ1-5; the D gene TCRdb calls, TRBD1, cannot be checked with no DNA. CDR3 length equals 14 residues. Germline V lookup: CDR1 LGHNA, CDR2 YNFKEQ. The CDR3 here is CASSQDQGNQPQHF.

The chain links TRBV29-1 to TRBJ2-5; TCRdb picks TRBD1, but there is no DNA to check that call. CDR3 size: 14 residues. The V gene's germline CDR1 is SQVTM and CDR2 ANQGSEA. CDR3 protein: CSVGGHPKMETQYF.

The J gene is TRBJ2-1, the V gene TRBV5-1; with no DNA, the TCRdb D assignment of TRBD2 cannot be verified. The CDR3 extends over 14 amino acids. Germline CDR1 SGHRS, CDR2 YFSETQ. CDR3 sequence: CASRRGGRDGEQFF.

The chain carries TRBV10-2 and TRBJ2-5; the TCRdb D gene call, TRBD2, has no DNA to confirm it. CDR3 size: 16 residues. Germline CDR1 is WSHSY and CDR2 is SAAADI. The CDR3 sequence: CASSKIAGLTMETQYF.

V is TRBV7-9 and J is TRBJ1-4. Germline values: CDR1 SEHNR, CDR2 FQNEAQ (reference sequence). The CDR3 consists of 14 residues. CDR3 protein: CASSLAVSNEKLFF. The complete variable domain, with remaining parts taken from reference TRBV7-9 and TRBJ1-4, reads DTGVSQNPRHKITKRGQNVTFRCDPISEHNRLYWYRQTLGQGPEFLTYFQNEAQLEKSRLLSDRFSAERPKGSFSTLEIQRTEQGDSAMYLCASSLAVSNEKLFFGSGTQLSVL.

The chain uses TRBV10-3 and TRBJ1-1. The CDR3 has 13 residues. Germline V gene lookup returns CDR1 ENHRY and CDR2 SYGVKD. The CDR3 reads CAISQDKNTEAFF.

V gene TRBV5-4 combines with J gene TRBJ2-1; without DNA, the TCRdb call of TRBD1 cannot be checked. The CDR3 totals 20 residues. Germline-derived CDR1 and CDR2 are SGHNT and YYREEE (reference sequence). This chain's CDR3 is CASSLATGDGYLRSYNEQFF.

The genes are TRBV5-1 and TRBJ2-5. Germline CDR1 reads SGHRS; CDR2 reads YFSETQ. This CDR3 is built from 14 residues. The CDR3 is CASSWGPSGETQYF.

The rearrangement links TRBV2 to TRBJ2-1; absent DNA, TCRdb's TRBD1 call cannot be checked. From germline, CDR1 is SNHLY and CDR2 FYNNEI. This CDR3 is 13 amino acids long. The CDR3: CASSVDRINEQFF.

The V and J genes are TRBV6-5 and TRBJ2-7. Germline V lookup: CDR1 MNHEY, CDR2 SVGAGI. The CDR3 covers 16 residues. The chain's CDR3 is CASSYSGRQGSYEQYF.

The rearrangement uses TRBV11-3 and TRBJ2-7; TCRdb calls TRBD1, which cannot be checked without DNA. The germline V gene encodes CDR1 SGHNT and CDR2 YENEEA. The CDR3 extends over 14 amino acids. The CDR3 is CASSRDSNSYEQYF.

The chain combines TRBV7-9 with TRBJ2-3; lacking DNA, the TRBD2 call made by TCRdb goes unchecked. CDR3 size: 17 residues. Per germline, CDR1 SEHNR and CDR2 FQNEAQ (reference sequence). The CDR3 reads CASSFAGTSGGAQSGYF.

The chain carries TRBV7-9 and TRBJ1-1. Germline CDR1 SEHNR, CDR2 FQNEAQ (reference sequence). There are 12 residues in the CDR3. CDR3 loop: CASSLAPSGAFF.

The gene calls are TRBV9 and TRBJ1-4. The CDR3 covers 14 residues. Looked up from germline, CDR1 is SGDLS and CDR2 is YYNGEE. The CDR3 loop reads CASSVVPNGEKLFF.

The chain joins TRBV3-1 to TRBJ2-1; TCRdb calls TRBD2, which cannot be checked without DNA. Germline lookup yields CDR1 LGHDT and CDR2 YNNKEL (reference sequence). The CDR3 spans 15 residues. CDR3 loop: CASSPGLAGRNEQFF.

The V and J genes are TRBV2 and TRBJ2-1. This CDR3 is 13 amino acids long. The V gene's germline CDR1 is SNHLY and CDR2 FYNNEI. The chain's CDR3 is CASSEVAYNEQFF.

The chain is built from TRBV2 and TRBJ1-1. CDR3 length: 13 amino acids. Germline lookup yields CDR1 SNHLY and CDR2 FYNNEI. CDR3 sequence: CASSEMLVTEAFF.

The CDR3 is CASSSRQDKPYEQYF. The chain carries TRBV7-9 and TRBJ2-7; checking the TCRdb D call of TRBD1 is not possible without DNA. CDR3 length equals 15 residues. Germline V gene data show CDR1 as SEHNR and CDR2 as FQNEAQ (reference sequence).

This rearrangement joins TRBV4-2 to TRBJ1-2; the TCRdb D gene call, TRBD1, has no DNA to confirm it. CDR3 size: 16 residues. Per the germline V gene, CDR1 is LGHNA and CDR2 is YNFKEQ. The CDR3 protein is CASSQTGDRDNYGYTF.

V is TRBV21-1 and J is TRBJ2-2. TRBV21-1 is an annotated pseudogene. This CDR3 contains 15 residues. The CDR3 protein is CASSKAGENTGELFF.

The CDR3 here is CSARAGTELYQPQHF. This chain uses TRBV20-1 with TRBJ1-5; TCRdb returns TRBD1, unconfirmable since there is no DNA. This CDR3 is 15 amino acids long. Germline CDR1 and CDR2: DFQATT and SNEGSKA (reference sequence).